Following are 29 T cell receptor beta chains from one sample sequenced in a study of early T cells in non-severe SARS-CoV-2 infection. From the 5' RACE reads, TCRdb called clonotypes with MiXCR, one entry per CDR3 protein. The sample lists approximately 65,000 distinct CDR3 sequences; roughly an eighth were seen once. Specimen: whole blood. The receptors here all came from an adult who was a healthcare worker with PCR-confirmed SARS-CoV-2 infection or an uninfected control (not recorded which).

V and J are TRBV18 and TRBJ2-3; 7 positions agree with TRBD2. V was clipped by 5 bases and J by 0 bases; unmatched bases: 11. Looked up from germline, CDR1 is KGHSH and CDR2 is LQKENI. This CDR3 comprises 17 residues. This CDR3 is CASSGGVGGGSTDTQYF. Written as DNA, the CDR3 is TGTGCCAGCTCAGGGGGAGTCGGCGGGGGAAGCACAGATACGCAGTATTTT.

This chain links TRBV7-2 with TRBJ2-6; 10 bases align to TRBD2. The ends lost 1 base at V and 1 base at J; junction bases unmatched: 10. Germline V gene data show CDR1 as SGHTA and CDR2 as FQGNSA. There are 20 residues in the CDR3. The CDR3 DNA reads TGTGCCAGCAGCTTAGACCAGTCCGGGACTAGCGCTTCTGGGGCCAACGTCCTGACTTTC. Encoded protein: CASSLDQSGTSASGANVLTF.

This clonotype was seen many times. The rearrangement links TRBV5-1 to TRBJ2-2; 7 nucleotides agree with TRBD2. CDR3 length: 15 amino acids. Germline V gives CDR1 SGHRS, CDR2 YFSETQ. After removal of 1 base from V and 4 bases from J, the junction contained 4 bases not matched to a gene. In nucleotides, the CDR3 is TGCGCCAGCAGCTTGCGGGGGGTCGGCACCGGGGAGCTGTTTTTT. Protein product: CASSLRGVGTGELFF.

This clonotype has just a few counts. The chain joins TRBV12-3 or TRBV12-4 to TRBJ1-4; 7 bases align to TRBD1. The ends lost 6 bases at V and 5 bases at J; junction bases unmatched: 12. The CDR3 runs to 16 residues. CDR3 in amino acids: CASSIDRVWGNEKLFF. For the CDR3, the DNA is TGTGCCAGCAGCATCGACAGGGTTTGGGGGAATGAAAAACTGTTTTTT.

This clonotype was counted only a few times. The CDR3 is CASRKTGGDYGYTF. CDR3 DNA sequence: TGCGCCAGTAGAAAGACAGGGGGAGACTATGGCTACACCTTC. V gene TRBV5-1 combines with J gene TRBJ1-2; 9 bases align to TRBD1. Germline lookup yields CDR1 SGHRS and CDR2 YFSETQ. This CDR3 spans 14 amino acids. J lost 3 bases, V lost 8 bases, and 8 bases had no gene match.

This clonotype occurred many times. The V gene is TRBV30, the J gene TRBJ1-6; a possible D gene is TRBD1 (6 bases). V was pared by 1 base and J by 10 bases, with 14 bases between. The CDR3 is made up of 14 amino acids. The V gene's germline CDR1 is GTSNPN and CDR2 SVGIG (reference sequence). Here the CDR3 DNA reads TGTGCCTGGAGTGCCCACGCAGGGGAATCACCCCTCCACTTT. Translating it yields CAWSAHAGESPLHF.

In its sample, this clonotype was seen many times. The chain uses TRBV7-2 and TRBJ1-1, with a possible D match to TRBD1 (5 bases). This CDR3 has 14 residues. Trimming stripped 8 bases from V and 4 bases from J, with 17 bases between. The germline CDR1 and CDR2 sequences are SGHTA and FQGNSA. The CDR3 loop is CASGGIGGRTEAFF. CDR3 nucleotide sequence: TGTGCCAGCGGGGGTATTGGAGGTCGCACTGAAGCTTTCTTT. The whole variable domain, remainder taken from reference TRBV7-2 and TRBJ1-1, is GAGVSQSPSNKVTEKGKDVELRCDPISGHTALYWYRQSLGQGLEFLIYFQGNSAPDKSGLPSDRFSAERTGGSVSTLTIQRTQQEDSAVYLCASGGIGGRTEAFFGQGTRLTVV.

There are a few counts of this clonotype. CDR3 region: CASSQDRSAGYTF. CDR3 coding DNA: TGTGCCAGCAGCCAGGACAGGTCGGCTGGCTACACCTTC. The rearrangement links TRBV4-2 to TRBJ1-2, with 7 bases fitting TRBD1. Per germline, CDR1 LGHNA and CDR2 YNFKEQ. V lost 3 bases and J lost 7; bases outside the gene matches: 5. The CDR3 is 13 residues long.

There are many counts of this clonotype. This chain links TRBV6-2 or TRBV6-3 with TRBJ2-7; TRBD2 is a possible D gene (6 bases). The V end lost 5 bases, the J end lost 7 bases, and 15 bases lay between the germline ends. Germline lookup yields CDR1 MNHEY and CDR2 SVGEGT. The CDR3 contains 13 residues. As DNA, the CDR3 is TGTGCCAGCAGTCGAACAGCGGAGGGTGAGCAGTACTTC. It codes for CASSRTAEGEQYF.

This chain uses TRBV20-1 with TRBJ2-7; TRBD1 agrees at 7 bases. V shed 5 bases and J 0 bases; nucleotides not matched to a gene: 4. The germline V gene encodes CDR1 DFQATT and CDR2 SNEGSKA (reference sequence). This CDR3 is built from 13 residues. The CDR3 sequence: CSALDRSSYEQYF. DNA of the CDR3: TGCAGTGCTCTGGACAGGAGCTCCTACGAGCAGTACTTC.

This clonotype was counted ten times or more. This sequence joins TRBV3-1 and TRBJ2-3, with D hard to call. The germline V gene encodes CDR1 LGHDT and CDR2 YNNKEL (reference sequence). The CDR3 covers 12 residues. Trimming stripped 3 bases from V and 0 bases from J, with 1 base between. The CDR3: CASSHSTDTQYF. For the CDR3, the DNA is TGTGCCAGCAGCCACAGCACAGATACGCAGTATTTT.

In its sample, this clonotype was seen a few times. The V gene is TRBV30, the J gene TRBJ1-2; D call uncertain. Germline V gene lookup returns CDR1 GTSNPN and CDR2 SVGIG (reference sequence). The CDR3 covers 14 residues. V was clipped by 3 bases and J by 2 bases, with 13 bases between them. The CDR3 DNA reads as TGTGCCTGGAGGGCGTGGCAGGCCAACTATGGCTACACCTTC. Its protein is CAWRAWQANYGYTF.

This clonotype appeared a few times. The rearrangement links TRBV4-3 to TRBJ1-2, with D hard to call. Germline loops: CDR1 LGHNA, CDR2 YSLEER. The CDR3 is 17 residues long. With 1 base removed from V and 0 bases from J, the gap between germline ends came to 15 bases. The CDR3 DNA follows: TGCGCCAGCAGCCAAGCTCTCCCGGGGTTAGCTAACTATGGCTACACCTTC. Protein: CASSQALPGLANYGYTF.

This clonotype was counted only a few times. The chain is built from TRBV3-1 and TRBJ1-2; D unresolved. The CDR3 has 13 residues. Trimming stripped 2 bases from V and 0 bases from J, with 4 bases between. CDR1 is LGHDT, CDR2 YNNKEL, per germline (reference sequence). The chain's CDR3 is CASSQIANYGYTF. Written as DNA, the CDR3 is TGTGCCAGCAGCCAAATAGCTAACTATGGCTACACCTTC.

This clonotype has a count of ten or more. The chain has TRBV25-1 and TRBJ1-2; 12 nucleotides agree with TRBD1. Per the germline V gene, CDR1 is MGHDK and CDR2 is SYGVNS. There are 12 residues in the CDR3. The V gene end was trimmed by 11 bases and the J gene end by 9 bases; junction bases not matched to a gene: 7. CDR3 loop: CAAGGQGARYTF. The DNA of the CDR3 is TGTGCCGCCGGGGGACAGGGGGCTCGCTACACCTTC.

Many counts were recorded for this clonotype. CDR3 sequence (DNA): TGTGCCAGCAGCGTAGCGGGGGTCCACAATGAGCAGTTCTTC. It codes for CASSVAGVHNEQFF. The gene calls are TRBV9 and TRBJ2-1, with D tentatively TRBD2 (6 bases). The germline V gene has CDR1 SGDLS and CDR2 YYNGEE. V was clipped by 0 bases and J by 5 bases, with 9 bases between them. The CDR3 has 14 residues.

This clonotype has ten or more counts. CDR3 residues: CASSTGQATGELFF. The CDR3 DNA reads as TGTGCCAGCAGTACGGGACAGGCGACCGGGGAGCTGTTTTTT. The chain joins TRBV6-6 to TRBJ2-2; 8 bases align to TRBD1. The CDR3 spans 14 residues. After removal of 5 bases from V and 5 bases from J, the junction contained 4 bases not matched to a gene. From germline, CDR1 is MNHNY and CDR2 SVGAGI (reference sequence).

This clonotype was detected ten times or more. The chain uses TRBV12-5 and TRBJ1-2; D is ambiguous. Germline assignment: CDR1 LGHNT and CDR2 FRNRAP. Between the trimmed V and J ends, which lost 3 bases and 5 bases, there was a span of 10 bases. The CDR3 is made up of 13 amino acids. In DNA form, the CDR3 reads TGTGCTAGTGGTTTCGTCCTTTCATATGGCTACACCTTC. It encodes CASGFVLSYGYTF.

This clonotype was counted ten times or more. The J gene is TRBJ2-2, the V gene TRBV11-2; D may be TRBD2 (7 bases). CDR3 size: 16 residues. Germline V gene sequence: CDR1 SGHAT, CDR2 FQNNGV. V lost 7 bases and J lost 2, with 17 bases in between. The CDR3: CASTILGGPNTGELFF. The CDR3 region has the DNA TGTGCCAGCACGATACTCGGGGGGCCAAACACCGGGGAGCTGTTTTTT.

This clonotype has at least ten counts. The genes are TRBV18 and TRBJ2-7, with 7 bases fitting TRBD1. Unmatched junction bases numbered 7, after V lost 3 bases and J lost 2 bases. Germline lookup yields CDR1 KGHSH and CDR2 LQKENI. CDR3 length equals 15 residues. The DNA of the CDR3 is TGTGCCAGCTCACCCACAGGGGTTGGGGCCTACGAGCAGTACTTC. Encoded protein: CASSPTGVGAYEQYF.

This clonotype was seen a handful of times. The chain employs TRBV6-2 or TRBV6-3 and TRBJ1-5; 10 bases fit TRBD1. Unmatched junction bases numbered 7, after V lost 7 bases and J lost 1 base. The CDR3 spans 16 residues. Per the germline V gene, CDR1 is MNHEY and CDR2 is SVGEGT. CDR3 nucleotides: TGTGCCAGCACCATGCTGGGACAGGGGAGCAATCAGCCCCAGCATTTT. Translated, it gives CASTMLGQGSNQPQHF.

This chain links TRBV27 with TRBJ2-7; possible D gene TRBD1, 5 bases. This CDR3 has 14 amino acids. V lost 2 bases and J lost 2, with 10 bases in between. Germline CDR1 is MNHEY and CDR2 is SMNVEV (reference sequence). The CDR3 DNA sequence: TGTGCCAGCAGTTTAGGGGCAGACGCCTACGAGCAGTACTTC. It translates to CASSLGADAYEQYF.

The chain joins TRBV20-1 to TRBJ1-6; TRBD1 matches at 8 bases. Germline V lookup: CDR1 DFQATT, CDR2 SNEGSKA (reference sequence). Losses at the gene ends were 4 bases for V and 0 bases for J; bases not matched to a gene: 5. The CDR3 is 16 residues long. The CDR3 DNA reads TGCAGTGCTATAGGACAGGGCAGCTCCTATAATTCACCCCTCCACTTT. This gives the protein CSAIGQGSSYNSPLHF.

In its sample, this clonotype was seen many times. The rearrangement uses TRBV18 and TRBJ1-1; 8 nucleotides line up with TRBD1. Germline lookup yields CDR1 KGHSH and CDR2 LQKENI. There are 15 residues in the CDR3. V trimming: 3 bases; J trimming: 0 bases; junction bases outside the gene matches: 3. The CDR3 DNA reads TGTGCCAGCTCACCCCAACAGGGGGTGAACACTGAAGCTTTCTTT. This encodes CASSPQQGVNTEAFF.

This clonotype was seen only a few times. This rearrangement joins TRBV7-2 to TRBJ1-5; the D is unclear. Germline assignment: CDR1 SGHTA and CDR2 FQGNSA. This CDR3 has 13 amino acids. Trimming took off 0 bases at V and 3 bases at J, with 3 bases between the two ends. The CDR3 spells CASSLAINQPQHF. The CDR3 nucleotides are TGTGCCAGCAGCTTAGCGATCAATCAGCCCCAGCATTTT.

This clonotype was detected many times. V and J are TRBV6-1 and TRBJ2-1; D tentatively fits TRBD1 or TRBD2 (6 bases each). This CDR3 is built from 14 residues. CDR1 is MNHNS and CDR2 is SASEGT in the germline V gene. Trimming left V 6 bases short and J 0 bases short, with 9 bases between. The DNA of the CDR3 is TGTGCCAGCAGCGGGGGCGGCTCCTACAATGAGCAGTTCTTC. Protein product: CASSGGGSYNEQFF.

This clonotype was observed a handful of times. The CDR3, as DNA: TGTGCCAGCAGTGGAAGGACAGCAGAAGCTTTCTTT. Translated, it gives CASSGRTAEAFF. The chain combines TRBV2 with TRBJ1-1, with D possibly being TRBD1 (6 bases). The germline gives CDR1 SNHLY, CDR2 FYNNEI. The germline V and J ends were trimmed by 4 bases and 8 bases, with 11 bases remaining between them. The CDR3 covers 12 residues. The whole variable domain, remainder taken from reference TRBV2 and TRBJ1-1, is EPEVTQTPSHQVTQMGQEVILRCVPISNHLYFYWYRQILGQKVEFLVSFYNNEISEKSEIFDDQFSVERPDGSNFTLKIRSTKLEDSAMYFCASSGRTAEAFFGQGTRLTVV.

This clonotype was seen at least ten times. CDR3 in DNA: TGTGCCAGCAGCGCAAGACTAGCGGGAGGAGGGGATACGCAGTATTTT. Residues: CASSARLAGGGDTQYF. The genes are TRBV7-6 and TRBJ2-3; 13 nucleotides agree with TRBD2. Germline loops: CDR1 SGHVS, CDR2 FNYEAQ. The CDR3 extends over 16 amino acids. V was pared by 5 bases and J by 6 bases, with 8 bases of the junction left unmatched.

This clonotype has more than one count but fewer than ten. This chain uses TRBV10-3 with TRBJ1-5; D perhaps matches TRBD1 (5 bases). The V gene lost 7 bases and the J gene lost 0 bases, with 13 bases spanning the gap. Germline CDR1 ENHRY, CDR2 SYGVKD. The CDR3 loop spans 15 amino acids. CDR3 protein: CAIIFDSYSNQPQHF. CDR3 sequence (DNA): TGTGCCATCATTTTCGACAGCTATAGCAATCAGCCCCAGCATTTT.